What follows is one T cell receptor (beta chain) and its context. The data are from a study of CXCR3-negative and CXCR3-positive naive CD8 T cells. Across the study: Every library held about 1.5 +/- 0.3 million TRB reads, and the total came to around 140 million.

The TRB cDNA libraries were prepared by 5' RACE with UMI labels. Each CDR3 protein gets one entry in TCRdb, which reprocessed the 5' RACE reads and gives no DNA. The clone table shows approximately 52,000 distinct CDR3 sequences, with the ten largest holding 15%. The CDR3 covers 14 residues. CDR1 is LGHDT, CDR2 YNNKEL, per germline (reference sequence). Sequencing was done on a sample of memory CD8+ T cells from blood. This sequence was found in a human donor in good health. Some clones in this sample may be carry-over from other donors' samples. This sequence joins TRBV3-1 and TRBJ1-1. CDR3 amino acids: CASSQGRGVTEAFF.